These 20 T cell receptor beta chains originate from one sample sequenced in a study of T cell changes during pregnancy in multiple sclerosis. Data came from immunoSEQ multiplex PCR; TCRdb stores just in-frame clones and leaves some out. The sample records tens of thousands of clones, approximately 92% being singletons. The sample in question was peripheral blood, obtained before pregnancy. The receptor source for this set is a female donor with multiple sclerosis, enrolled in a pregnancy study.

This chain connects TRBV30 to TRBJ2-2, with a tentative D call TRBD1 (5 bases). The germline V gene has CDR1 GTSNPN and CDR2 SVGIG (reference sequence). V was cut by 2 bases and J by 8 bases, with 6 bases left in between. CDR3 size: 11 residues. CDR3 sequence reads: CAWSRGGELFF. In DNA form, the CDR3 reads TGTGCCTGGAGTAGGGGAGGGGAGCTGTTTTTT. Full variable domain (missing parts from reference TRBV30 and TRBJ2-2): SQTIHQWPATLVQPVGSPLSLECTVEGTSNPNLYWYRQAAGRGLQLLFYSVGIGQISSEVPQNLSASRPQDRQFILSSKKLLLSDSGFYLCAWSRGGELFFGEGSRLTVL.

The chain is built from TRBV27 and TRBJ1-4; 8 bases map to TRBD1. The CDR3 is 17 amino acids. CDR1 and CDR2 from the germline V gene are MNHEY and SMNVEV (reference sequence). V lost 4 bases and J lost 4; bases outside the gene matches: 11. CDR3 sequence reads: CASSSRGMTGVNEKLFF. CDR3 DNA: TGTGCCAGCAGTTCAAGGGGAATGACAGGGGTTAATGAAAAACTGTTTTTT.

V usage is TRBV30 and J usage is TRBJ1-2; perhaps TRBD1 as D (5 bases). The V and J ends lost 3 bases and 2 bases respectively, with 13 bases between them. This CDR3 region has 14 residues. Per germline, CDR1 GTSNPN and CDR2 SVGIG (reference sequence). CDR3 sequence reads: CAWRLETENYGYTF. The CDR3 nucleotides are TGTGCCTGGAGATTAGAGACAGAGAACTATGGCTACACCTTC. Supplemented by reference TRBV30 and TRBJ1-2, the full variable domain reads SQTIHQWPATLVQPVGSPLSLECTVEGTSNPNLYWYRQAAGRGLQLLFYSVGIGQISSEVPQNLSASRPQDRQFILSSKKLLLSDSGFYLCAWRLETENYGYTFGSGTRLTVV.

The CDR3 DNA reads as TGTGCCAGCAGCTCACTCCGGGGGGACTATGGCTACACCTTC. Translation gives CASSSLRGDYGYTF. The chain carries TRBV5-4 and TRBJ1-2; possible D gene TRBD1, 5 bases. This CDR3 has 14 amino acids. Germline lookup yields CDR1 SGHNT and CDR2 YYREEE (reference sequence). V lost 3 bases to trimming and J lost 3 bases, with 12 bases between them.

The chain links TRBV28 to TRBJ1-1, with a possible D match to TRBD1 (5 bases). Germline V gene data show CDR1 as MDHEN and CDR2 as SYDVKM. V was trimmed by 8 bases and J by 4 bases, leaving 14 bases between them. CDR3 length: 13 residues. The CDR3 is CASVKGWPTEAFF. In DNA, the CDR3 is TGTGCCAGCGTCAAGGGGTGGCCCACTGAAGCTTTCTTT. The complete variable domain, with remaining parts taken from reference TRBV28 and TRBJ1-1, reads DVKVTQSSRYLVKRTGEKVFLECVQDMDHENMFWYRQDPGLGLRLIYFSYDVKMKEKGDIPEGYSVSREKKERFSLILESASTNQTSMYLCASVKGWPTEAFFGQGTRLTVV.

The chain couples TRBV5-4 to TRBJ2-7, with 12 nucleotides matching TRBD2. Germline CDR1 SGHNT, CDR2 YYREEE (reference sequence). V was clipped by 4 bases and J by 0 bases; unmatched bases: 17. There are 20 residues in the CDR3. The CDR3 DNA follows: TGTGCCAGCAGCCCCCCTGGCCGGACTAGCGGGATAGGAAGCTCCTACGAGCAGTACTTC. It codes for CASSPPGRTSGIGSSYEQYF.

The J gene is TRBJ2-5, the V gene TRBV30; 7 positions agree with TRBD2. Per the germline V gene, CDR1 is GTSNPN and CDR2 is SVGIG (reference sequence). V shed 4 bases and J 6 bases; nucleotides not matched to a gene: 5. CDR3 length: 12 residues. CDR3 nucleotides: TGTGCCTGGAATGGCGGGAGTAAGACCCAGTACTTC. Its translation: CAWNGGSKTQYF.

The chain employs TRBV6-1 and TRBJ2-5; a possible D gene is TRBD2 (6 bases). Trimming shortened V by 2 bases and J by 5 bases, and 21 bases separated the two germline ends. Germline values: CDR1 MNHNS, CDR2 SASEGT. There are 17 residues in the CDR3. The CDR3: CASSEQGEAGSYETQYF. The CDR3 coding sequence is TGTGCCAGCAGTGAACAAGGGGAGGCAGGGTCTTACGAGACCCAGTACTTC.

The V gene is TRBV2, the J gene TRBJ2-7; 11 bases align to TRBD1. The CDR3 is 13 residues long. Germline CDR1 SNHLY, CDR2 FYNNEI. V lost 6 bases and J lost 7; bases outside the gene matches: 5. In nucleotides, the CDR3 is TGTGCCAGCAGGGGGACAGGGGGTGGAGAGCAGTACTTC. Protein: CASRGTGGGEQYF.

This rearrangement joins TRBV5-4 to TRBJ1-2; 8 bases are a match to TRBD1. CDR1 SGHNT and CDR2 YYREEE come from the germline V gene (reference sequence). The CDR3 totals 19 residues. The junction had 22 bases not matched to a gene; V was cut back by 6 bases and J by 3 bases. DNA for the CDR3: TGTGCCAGCACCCTTCTCTCGACAGGGGCCCTATTGAGGGACTATGGCTACACCTTC. Encoded protein: CASTLLSTGALLRDYGYTF.

This clone occurred once. J is TRBJ2-7 and V is TRBV28; D might be TRBD2 (6 bases). V was pared by 6 bases and J by 2 bases, with 20 bases between. CDR3 length: 16 amino acids. Germline V gene sequence: CDR1 MDHEN, CDR2 SYDVKM. The CDR3 region is CASRQPLGGIAYEQYF. CDR3 nucleotides: TGTGCCAGCAGACAACCCCTGGGCGGGATCGCCTACGAGCAGTACTTC.

The chain uses TRBV28 and TRBJ2-1; D may be TRBD2 (5 bases). V was pared by 6 bases and J by 16 bases, with 19 bases between. Germline V gives CDR1 MDHEN, CDR2 SYDVKM. The CDR3 is made up of 12 amino acids. The CDR3 region is CASSSHGETSFF. The CDR3 bases are TGTGCCAGCAGCTCCCACGGGGAAACGTCCTTCTTC.

The chain recombines TRBV28 with TRBJ1-1; TRBD1 aligns across 10 bases. V gave up 8 bases and J gave up 5 bases; unmatched junction bases: 8. From germline, CDR1 is MDHEN and CDR2 SYDVKM. The CDR3 has 14 residues. This chain's CDR3 is CASPPDRGTTEAFF. The CDR3 bases are TGTGCCAGCCCCCCGGACAGGGGGACAACTGAAGCTTTCTTT.

The CDR3 coding sequence is TGCAGCGTTGAGCCCAGCTCCTACGAGCAGTACTTC. It is translated as CSVEPSSYEQYF. The chain recombines TRBV29-1 with TRBJ2-7; D gene uncertain. V was shortened by 3 bases and J by 0 bases, with 6 bases between the two germline ends. The CDR3 is 12 residues long. Looked up from germline, CDR1 is SQVTM and CDR2 is ANQGSEA.

This clone was detected once. The chain has TRBV5-1 and TRBJ2-5; D may be TRBD2 (5 bases). The CDR3 contains 19 residues. Germline loops: CDR1 SGHRS, CDR2 YFSETQ. V lost 1 base and J lost 2, with 24 bases in between. This CDR3 is CASSLMEPELVVQQETQYF. CDR3 DNA: TGCGCCAGCAGCTTGATGGAGCCGGAACTAGTGGTTCAACAAGAGACCCAGTACTTC.

This chain joins TRBV4-3 and TRBJ2-3, with 8 bases identical to TRBD1. The CDR3 consists of 15 residues. The V and J ends lost 1 base and 3 bases, in that order; junction bases with no gene match: 3. The V gene's germline CDR1 is LGHNA and CDR2 YSLEER. CDR3 coding DNA: TGCGCCAGCAGCCAAGGGACAGGGATTACAGATACGCAGTATTTT. Its translation: CASSQGTGITDTQYF.

This chain connects TRBV19 to TRBJ2-7, with TRBD1 matching 9 bases. Germline V gene data show CDR1 as LNHDA and CDR2 as SQIVND (reference sequence). V shed 3 bases, J shed 3 bases, and the junction held 9 bases outside the gene matches. The CDR3 runs 16 residues. The CDR3 protein is CASSIRVGTGIYEQYF. Here the CDR3 DNA reads TGTGCCAGTAGTATTCGGGTCGGGACAGGGATCTACGAGCAGTACTTC.

The V call is TRBV28, the J call TRBJ2-2; TRBD1 matches 7 bases. The CDR3 is 15 residues long. Germline CDR1 reads MDHEN; CDR2 reads SYDVKM. The V gene end was trimmed by 7 bases and the J gene end by 5 bases; junction bases not matched to a gene: 10. In nucleotides, the CDR3 is TGTGCCAGCACCCTCGCAGGGGGACGGACCGGGGAGCTGTTTTTT. This sequence encodes CASTLAGGRTGELFF.

V gene TRBV10-2 combines with J gene TRBJ1-1; D not resolved. CDR3 size: 13 residues. Germline V gene data show CDR1 as WSHSY and CDR2 as SAAADI. Deletions cut 3 bases from V and 1 base from J, with 6 bases between. This chain's CDR3 is CASSDAENTEAFF. In DNA, the CDR3 is TGCGCCAGCAGTGATGCAGAGAACACTGAAGCTTTCTTT.

The chain employs TRBV2 and TRBJ2-1, with TRBD2 matching over 9 bases. Germline V gene sequence: CDR1 SNHLY, CDR2 FYNNEI. V trimming: 0 bases; J trimming: 5 bases; junction bases outside the gene matches: 5. The CDR3 has 16 residues. The CDR3 DNA reads as TGTGCCAGCAGTGAAGCGCGGGGGGGTTTAAACAATGAGCAGTTCTTC. Translation gives CASSEARGGLNNEQFF.